These 10 T cell receptor beta chains came from one sample sequenced in a study of T cells in Graves' hyperthyroidism and ophthalmopathy. TCR beta CDR3 regions were amplified from RNA. The HTBI primer set was used in a first-round RT-PCR of the TCR CDR3. A single record per CDR3 protein comes from TCRdb applying MiXCR to the multiplex PCR reads. This sample has about 350,000 distinct CDR3 sequences, with approximately 18% found just once. Sequencing was carried out using blood. The receptors originated from a woman aged 25 to 45 with Graves' hyperthyroidism that later progressed to Graves' ophthalmopathy.

The chain uses TRBV7-2 and TRBJ1-1; TRBD1 aligns across 8 bases. In germline, CDR1 is SGHTA, CDR2 FQGNSA. The CDR3 loop spans 17 amino acids. V shed 3 bases, J shed 4 bases, and the junction held 13 bases outside the gene matches. CDR3 region: CASSFPLILTGGTEAFF. The DNA of the CDR3 is TGTGCCAGCAGCTTCCCCCTAATTCTAACAGGGGGCACTGAAGCTTTCTTT.

As regards this clonotype: Since a much larger clone is just one base distant, this may be a read error. The DNA of the CDR3 is TGTGCCGGCACAGAGACAGGGACGGGCGAGCAGTACTTC. Translation gives CAGTETGTGEQYF. V usage is TRBV7-9 and J usage is TRBJ2-7; 7 bases are a match to TRBD1. The CDR3 contains 13 residues. Germline CDR1 is SEHNR and CDR2 is FQNEAQ (reference sequence). The V segment lost 11 bases and the J segment 6 bases; nucleotides outside the gene matches: 13.

This clonotype came up many times. The gene calls are TRBV19 and TRBJ1-1; TRBD1 is a possible D gene (5 bases). Germline V lookup: CDR1 LNHDA, CDR2 SQIVND (reference sequence). Trimming took 6 bases from V and 2 from J, leaving 19 bases between them. CDR3 length: 16 residues. The CDR3 DNA reads TGTGCCAGTAGCCTTTTGGGCGGGACTTATAACACTGAAGCTTTCTTT. Its translation is CASSLLGGTYNTEAFF.

This clonotype turned up a few times. The CDR3 loop reads CASSLVVTGSEKLFF. In DNA, the CDR3 is TGTGCCAGCAGCTTAGTGGTGACAGGGAGTGAAAAACTGTTTTTT. The chain employs TRBV7-8 and TRBJ1-4; 7 nucleotides align to TRBD1. This CDR3 is built from 15 residues. Germline V gene sequence: CDR1 SGHVS, CDR2 FQNEAQ. With V trimmed by 1 base and J by 7 bases, 6 bases remained unmatched.

In its sample, this clonotype was seen many times. The chain links TRBV11-3 to TRBJ1-1; D perhaps matches TRBD1 (5 bases). The CDR3 is 14 amino acids. Germline V gene sequence: CDR1 SGHNT, CDR2 YENEEA. V lost 0 bases, J lost 1 base, and 6 bases lay in between. The CDR3 DNA sequence: TGTGCCAGCAGCTTAGAAGGGGAGAACACTGAAGCTTTCTTT. Amino acids: CASSLEGENTEAFF.

The V call is TRBV2, the J call TRBJ2-2, with TRBD1 matching 8 bases. The CDR3 is 18 residues long. With V trimmed by 3 bases and J by 2 bases, 11 bases remained unmatched. Germline-derived CDR1 and CDR2 are SNHLY and FYNNEI. The CDR3 sequence is CASSDPPQGALNTGELFF. The CDR3 coding sequence is TGTGCCAGCAGTGACCCCCCGCAGGGGGCTTTAAACACCGGGGAGCTGTTTTTT.

This clonotype was seen a few times. The V call is TRBV29-1, the J call TRBJ1-2; D remains ambiguous. The germline gives CDR1 SQVTM, CDR2 ANQGSEA. The V gene lost 3 bases and the J gene lost 5 bases, with 19 bases spanning the gap. The CDR3 extends over 15 amino acids. CDR3 DNA: TGCAGCGTTGACCGGCAGGTACAGCAAAAGTATGGCTACACCTTC. Translated: CSVDRQVQQKYGYTF.

The chain links TRBV6-1 to TRBJ2-1, with TRBD1 identical over 8 bases. V was clipped by 3 bases and J by 6 bases; unmatched bases: 7. The germline V gene encodes CDR1 MNHNS and CDR2 SASEGT. CDR3 size: 15 residues. CDR3 nucleotides: TGTGCCAGCAGTGACCCGGGACAGGAGTTCAATGAGCAGTTCTTC. Residues: CASSDPGQEFNEQFF.

This clonotype came up many times. The V call is TRBV7-8, the J call TRBJ2-1; D gene uncertain. The CDR3 loop spans 13 amino acids. CDR1 SGHVS and CDR2 FQNEAQ come from the germline V gene. The V end lost 1 base, the J end lost 7 bases, and 8 bases lay between the germline ends. The CDR3 region is CASSLGGINEQFF. The DNA for the CDR3 is TGTGCCAGCAGCTTAGGCGGTATAAATGAGCAGTTCTTC.

This clonotype was seen repeatedly, ten times or more. A much bigger clone sits one base away, suggesting this may be a read error. This sequence joins TRBV27 and TRBJ2-1; D remains unclear. The CDR3 loop spans 13 amino acids. Germline V CDR1 and CDR2: MNHEY, SMNVEV (reference sequence). V was pared by 3 bases and J by 6 bases, with 9 bases between. The DNA for the CDR3 is TGTGCCAGCAGTTTTGACTCCATCAATGAGCAGTTCTTC. Its protein product is CASSFDSINEQFF.